This T cell receptor beta chain was retrieved from a study of OX40 agonist ivuxolimab in advanced cancers. Study details: Intravenous ivuxolimab at 0.01 to 10 mg/kg was given to patients every 2 weeks.

Libraries were prepared by immunoSEQ multiplex PCR; TCRdb keeps only in-frame clonotypes and omits some of them. The repertoire holds some 50,000 clones, with 88% as singletons. This clone has a handful of counts. This CDR3 has 11 residues. From germline, CDR1 is MGHDK and CDR2 SYGVNS. The ends were cut back, 6 bases at V and 6 bases at J, with 9 bases in the middle. The specimen was CD4+ or CD8+ T cells sorted from blood, collected in a trial of the OX40 agonist ivuxolimab. This receptor was obtained from an adult with an advanced solid tumor such as melanoma, head and neck, liver or kidney cancer. The genes are TRBV25-1 and TRBJ2-7; the D gene is possibly TRBD2 (6 bases). CDR3 residues: CASRAGSEQYF. The DNA for the CDR3 is TGTGCCAGCAGAGCGGGTTCCGAGCAGTACTTC.